Listed here are 22 T cell receptor beta chains from one sample, sequenced in a study of control samples from healthy donors and cancer patients. Profiling relied on immunoSEQ multiplex PCR, and the TCRdb table lists in-frame clones only, not all of them. The table shows over 45,000 clones, with over 85% occurring only once. Sequenced sample: PBMCs. The receptor set was obtained from a man younger than 45 with colorectal cancer.

The rearrangement links TRBV5-6 to TRBJ2-7, with 11 bases identical to TRBD2. V gave up 4 bases and J gave up 6 bases; unmatched junction bases: 9. CDR1 and CDR2 (germline): SGHDT, YYEEEE. This CDR3 spans 15 amino acids. The CDR3 DNA reads as TGTGCCAGCAGCCCGACTAGCGGGGCGGCGGGCGAGCAGTACGTC. Amino acids: CASSPTSGAAGEQYV.

V usage is TRBV3-1 (or the pseudogene TRBV3-2) and J usage is TRBJ2-3, with no clear D. The CDR3 runs 12 residues. The germline gives CDR1 LGHDT, CDR2 YNNKEL (reference sequence). Deletions cut 4 bases from V and 2 bases from J, with 4 bases between. The CDR3 DNA reads as TGTGCCAGCAGCCTATCCACAGATACGCAGTATTTT. Translating gives CASSLSTDTQYF.

Comment on this clone: One end of the junction varies from germline; a read error may be responsible. This chain links TRBV6-1 with TRBJ1-3; D unclear. Germline loops: CDR1 MNHNS, CDR2 SASEGT. This CDR3 is built from 10 residues. The CDR3 region is CASSEYTIYF. The CDR3, as DNA: TGTGCCAGTAGTGAATACACCATATATTTT.

The V and J genes are TRBV2 and TRBJ2-2; no clear D gene. The V gene lost 4 bases and the J gene lost 4 bases, with 16 bases spanning the gap. The CDR3 runs 16 residues. Germline V lookup: CDR1 SNHLY, CDR2 FYNNEI. The CDR3 here is CASSGPELGRTGELFF. The CDR3 region has the DNA TGTGCCAGCAGTGGCCCTGAGCTTGGTCGCACCGGGGAGCTGTTTTTT.

This chain uses TRBV6-1 with TRBJ1-2; D remains unclear. Germline assignment: CDR1 MNHNS and CDR2 SASEGT. This CDR3 has 11 amino acids. Deletions cut 2 bases from V and 2 bases from J, with 0 bases between. CDR3 sequence reads: CASSENYGYTF. The CDR3 DNA reads TGTGCCAGCAGTGAAAACTATGGCTACACCTTC.

The gene calls are TRBV7-9 and TRBJ2-7; D unclear. Trimming removed 4 bases at V and 4 bases at J, with 17 bases between. Looked up from germline, CDR1 is SEHNR and CDR2 is FQNEAQ (reference sequence). CDR3 length equals 15 residues. The CDR3 region is CASSSVFGREYEQYF. CDR3 DNA: TGTGCCAGCAGCTCAGTCTTTGGCAGAGAATACGAGCAGTACTTC.

This chain connects TRBV7-8 to TRBJ2-5, with 8 positions matching TRBD1. Germline V gene lookup returns CDR1 SGHVS and CDR2 FQNEAQ. The CDR3 length is 14 residues. Losses at the gene ends were 5 bases for V and 10 bases for J; bases not matched to a gene: 12. The CDR3 here is CASSPATGVENQYF. CDR3 in DNA: TGTGCCAGCAGCCCAGCGACAGGGGTTGAAAACCAGTACTTC.

J is TRBJ1-4 and V is TRBV9, with unresolved D. Germline-derived CDR1 and CDR2 are SGDLS and YYNGEE. CDR3 size: 13 residues. V shed 4 bases and J shed 0 bases, with 4 bases lying between them. CDR3 nucleotide sequence: TGTGCCAGCAGCCGGGCAACTAATGAAAAACTGTTTTTT. Translation gives CASSRATNEKLFF.

The J gene is TRBJ1-2, the V gene TRBV27; unclear D gene. Germline CDR1 reads MNHEY; CDR2 reads SMNVEV (reference sequence). V was trimmed by 6 bases and J by 5 bases, leaving 16 bases between them. The CDR3 contains 14 residues. As DNA, the CDR3 is TGTGCCAGCAGACCCCCCGGTCGGACTTATGGCTACACCTTC. It is translated as CASRPPGRTYGYTF.

The CDR3, as DNA: TGCAGCGTGGGGACTAGCGGCAATGAGCAGTTCTTC. Protein product: CSVGTSGNEQFF. The gene calls are TRBV29-1 and TRBJ2-1; 11 nucleotides align to TRBD2. The junction had 1 base not matched to a gene; V was cut back by 6 bases and J by 6 bases. This CDR3 is 12 amino acids long. Per germline, CDR1 SQVTM and CDR2 ANQGSEA.

The rearrangement joins TRBV12-3 or TRBV12-4 to TRBJ1-2; 9 bases agree with TRBD1. The V and J ends lost 2 bases and 8 bases, in that order; junction bases with no gene match: 3. The CDR3 extends over 13 amino acids. The CDR3 reads CASSLPTGGGYTF. The CDR3 coding sequence is TGTGCCAGCAGTTTACCGACAGGGGGGGGCTACACCTTC.

This clone was observed once. Written as DNA, the CDR3 is TGTGCCAGCAGCCTACAGGGAAAGGGGAATCAGCCCCAGCATTTT. Protein product: CASSLQGKGNQPQHF. This chain joins TRBV28 and TRBJ1-5; a possible D gene is TRBD1 (6 bases). The germline CDR1 and CDR2 sequences are MDHEN and SYDVKM. V lost 6 bases and J 4 bases, leaving 16 bases between the germline ends. The CDR3 extends over 15 amino acids.

V usage is TRBV7-2 and J usage is TRBJ2-3, with a possible D match to TRBD1 (6 bases). CDR1 and CDR2 from the germline V gene are SGHTA and FQGNSA. The V gene lost 3 bases and the J gene lost 4 bases, with 17 bases spanning the gap. The CDR3 length is 16 residues. Written as DNA, the CDR3 is TGTGCCAGCAGCTTCGGGGCCAGGGGCGCCTCAGATACGCAGTATTTT. This translates into CASSFGARGASDTQYF.

This chain links TRBV27 with TRBJ1-6; no firm D call. Germline CDR1 reads MNHEY; CDR2 reads SMNVEV (reference sequence). This CDR3 spans 15 amino acids. V lost 6 bases and J lost 6, with 15 bases in between. Here the CDR3 reads CASRLSPRGNSPLHF. CDR3 coding DNA: TGTGCCAGCAGGCTGTCTCCCCGCGGTAATTCACCCCTCCACTTT.

The gene calls are TRBV6-5 and TRBJ2-7, with 8 positions matching TRBD2. V gave up 6 bases and J gave up 2 bases; unmatched junction bases: 6. Germline V CDR1 and CDR2: MNHEY, SVGAGI. The CDR3 has 14 amino acids. CDR3 protein: CASSRLAGTYEQYF. CDR3 coding DNA: TGTGCCAGCAGCCGATTAGCGGGGACCTACGAGCAGTACTTC.

The chain links TRBV29-1 to TRBJ2-1; D is perhaps TRBD1 (6 bases). CDR1 SQVTM and CDR2 ANQGSEA come from the germline V gene. Trimming stripped 7 bases from V and 0 bases from J, with 10 bases between. This CDR3 has 13 amino acids. The chain's CDR3 is CSAQDSSYNEQFF. The CDR3 coding sequence is TGCAGCGCGCAGGACAGCTCCTACAATGAGCAGTTCTTC.

The chain has TRBV19 and TRBJ2-5; tentatively, D is TRBD1 (5 bases). V lost 5 bases to trimming and J lost 5 bases, with 21 bases between them. The length of the CDR3 is 16 residues. Germline CDR1 is LNHDA and CDR2 is SQIVND (reference sequence). CDR3 region: CASSSSERQGRETQYF. The CDR3 nucleotides read TGTGCCAGTAGTTCCTCGGAGAGGCAGGGAAGGGAGACCCAGTACTTC.

As to this clone: The sample holds other DNA sequences that translate to the same CDR3. The chain is built from TRBV18 and TRBJ1-1; D possibly corresponds to TRBD1 (6 bases). Trimming took 5 bases from V and 5 from J, leaving 18 bases between them. Per germline, CDR1 KGHSH and CDR2 LQKENI. The CDR3 is made up of 15 amino acids. The CDR3, as DNA: TGTGCCAGCTCATCGCAGGGGAGGTCGAGGACTGAAGCTTTCTTT. It specifies CASSSQGRSRTEAFF.

The gene calls are TRBV5-1 and TRBJ1-4; perhaps TRBD1 as D (5 bases). The V gene lost 2 bases and the J gene lost 4 bases, with 21 bases spanning the gap. CDR1 and CDR2 from the germline V gene are SGHRS and YFSETQ. The CDR3 consists of 18 residues. The CDR3: CASSLEPPDSARNEKLFF. The CDR3 region has the DNA TGCGCCAGCAGCTTAGAACCCCCAGACAGTGCCCGTAATGAAAAACTGTTTTTT.

V is TRBV5-4 and J is TRBJ2-1, with no clear D. This CDR3 contains 13 residues. Looked up from germline, CDR1 is SGHNT and CDR2 is YYREEE (reference sequence). The V and J ends lost 0 bases and 10 bases respectively, with 11 bases between them. CDR3 loop: CASSLAMAGEQFF. DNA for the CDR3: TGTGCCAGCAGCTTGGCCATGGCAGGCGAGCAGTTCTTC.

The chain joins TRBV7-9 to TRBJ2-3; D may correspond to TRBD1 or TRBD2 (6 bases each). This CDR3 has 17 residues. Deletions cut 0 bases from V and 0 bases from J, with 13 bases between. Germline CDR1 and CDR2: SEHNR and FQNEAQ (reference sequence). In nucleotides, the CDR3 is TGTGCCAGCAGCTTAGCATCCGGGGGCGCGAGCACAGATACGCAGTATTTT. Translated, it gives CASSLASGGASTDTQYF.

The chain is built from TRBV19 and TRBJ1-2; 8 bases are shared with TRBD1. V was pared by 8 bases and J by 8 bases, with 25 bases of the junction left unmatched. The length of the CDR3 is 18 residues. CDR1 and CDR2 (germline): LNHDA, SQIVND (reference sequence). As DNA, the CDR3 is TGTGCCAGTGGGGGGGTTAACCGGGACAGGCGGTCCCCCTCGGGCTACACCTTC. This translates into CASGGVNRDRRSPSGYTF.